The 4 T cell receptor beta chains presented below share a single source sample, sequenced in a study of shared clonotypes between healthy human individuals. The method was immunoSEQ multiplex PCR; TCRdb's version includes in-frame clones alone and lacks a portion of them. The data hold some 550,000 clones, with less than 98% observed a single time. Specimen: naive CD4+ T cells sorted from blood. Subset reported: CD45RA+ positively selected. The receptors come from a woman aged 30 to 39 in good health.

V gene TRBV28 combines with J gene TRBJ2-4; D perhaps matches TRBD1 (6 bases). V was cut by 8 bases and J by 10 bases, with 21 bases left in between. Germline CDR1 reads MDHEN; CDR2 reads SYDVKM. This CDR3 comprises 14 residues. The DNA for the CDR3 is TGTGCCAGCGGCCTAGGGACAACCCTGGGGATTCAGTACTTC. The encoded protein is CASGLGTTLGIQYF.

CDR3 sequence: CASSPLRTLDDEKLFF. CDR3 nucleotides: TGTGCCAGCAGCCCACTCAGGACCCTGGATGATGAAAAACTGTTTTTT. J is TRBJ1-4 and V is TRBV7-9; D uncertain. CDR1 is SEHNR and CDR2 is FQNEAQ in the germline V gene (reference sequence). This CDR3 is 16 amino acids long. V was clipped by 5 bases and J by 6 bases, with 19 bases between them.

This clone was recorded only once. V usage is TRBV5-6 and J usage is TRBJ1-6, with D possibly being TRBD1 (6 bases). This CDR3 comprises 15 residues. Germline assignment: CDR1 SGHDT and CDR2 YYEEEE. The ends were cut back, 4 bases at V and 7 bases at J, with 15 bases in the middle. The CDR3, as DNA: TGTGCCAGCAGCCCCCCAGGGGCTCGGAATTCACCCCTCCACTTT. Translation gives CASSPPGARNSPLHF.

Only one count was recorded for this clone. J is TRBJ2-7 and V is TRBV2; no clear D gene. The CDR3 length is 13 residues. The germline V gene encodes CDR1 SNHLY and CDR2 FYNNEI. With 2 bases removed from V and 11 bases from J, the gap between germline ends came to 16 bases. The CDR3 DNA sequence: TGTGCCAGCAGTGAAATTGTGGTGGGGAACGAGTACTTC. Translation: CASSEIVVGNEYF.